Each of the 15 T cell receptor beta chains below was sequenced from the same sample in a study of blood T cell repertoires in COVID-19. Here immunoSEQ multiplex PCR was the method, and the copy in TCRdb shows in-frame clones only, minus some. The sample consists of 250,000 to 350,000 clones, roughly 90% of them appearing once. Sequencing input: PBMCs or T cells enriched from blood (not recorded which). The receptors stem from a woman in her 30s who had recovered from COVID-19.

The chain carries TRBV9 and TRBJ2-3; D is undetermined. The CDR3 loop spans 15 amino acids. V gave up 0 bases and J gave up 0 bases, with 8 bases separating them. From germline, CDR1 is SGDLS and CDR2 YYNGEE. CDR3 coding DNA: TGTGCCAGCAGCGTAGACGAGATAAGCACAGATACGCAGTATTTT. This encodes CASSVDEISTDTQYF.

This clone occurred once. The chain links TRBV6-4 to TRBJ2-7; the D is unclear. Germline V lookup: CDR1 MRHNA, CDR2 SNTAGT. The CDR3 is made up of 16 amino acids. The V end lost 1 base, the J end lost 3 bases, and 16 bases lay between the germline ends. The CDR3 DNA reads as TGTGCCAGCAGTGACTTTGGTCTGTCGGTCGTCTACGAGCAGTACTTC. This gives the protein CASSDFGLSVVYEQYF.

This chain joins TRBV13 and TRBJ2-7; the D gene is possibly TRBD1 (5 bases). The germline V gene encodes CDR1 PRHDT and CDR2 FYEKMQ (reference sequence). The CDR3 covers 18 residues. Trimming left V 1 base short and J 2 bases short, with 21 bases between. CDR3 coding DNA: TGTGCCAGCAGCTTAGTCCAGAGACAGCATTTAAATCCCTACGAGCAGTACTTC. Its translation is CASSLVQRQHLNPYEQYF.

V is TRBV27 and J is TRBJ2-5, with unresolved D. Germline V gives CDR1 MNHEY, CDR2 SMNVEV (reference sequence). The CDR3 extends over 10 amino acids. Trimming took off 4 bases at V and 5 bases at J, with 2 bases between the two ends. The CDR3 here is CASSSETQYF. The CDR3 DNA reads as TGTGCCAGCAGTTCGGAGACCCAGTACTTC.

The V and J genes are TRBV10-3 and TRBJ1-3, with D uncertain. Looked up from germline, CDR1 is ENHRY and CDR2 is SYGVKD. Trimming removed 0 bases at V and 2 bases at J, with 5 bases between. This CDR3 has 14 amino acids. CDR3 loop: CAISESETGNTIYF. In DNA form, the CDR3 reads TGTGCCATCAGTGAGTCCGAGACTGGAAACACCATATATTTT.

This clone was counted a few times. The chain employs TRBV19 and TRBJ2-1; 10 bases are a match to TRBD1. This CDR3 region has 16 residues. The V gene's germline CDR1 is LNHDA and CDR2 SQIVND (reference sequence). The trim removed 2 bases at V and 7 bases at J, leaving 8 bases unmatched. The CDR3 region is CASSIRDRGPRNEQFF. CDR3 DNA sequence: TGTGCCAGTAGTATAAGGGACAGGGGCCCTCGGAATGAGCAGTTCTTC. Full variable domain (rest looked up from reference TRBV19 and TRBJ2-1): DGGITQSPKYLFRKEGQNVTLSCEQNLNHDAMYWYRQDPGQGLRLIYYSQIVNDFQKGDIAEGYSVSREKKESFPLTVTSAQKNPTAFYLCASSIRDRGPRNEQFFGPGTRLTVL.

The rearrangement joins TRBV14 to TRBJ2-2; D gene unclear. CDR3 length: 13 residues. The V gene lost 0 bases and the J gene lost 4 bases, with 3 bases spanning the gap. Germline V gene data show CDR1 as SGHDN and CDR2 as FVKESK. This CDR3 reads CASSQDITGELFF. The CDR3 coding sequence is TGTGCCAGCAGCCAAGACATCACCGGGGAGCTGTTTTTT.

This clone appeared a few times. The gene calls are TRBV4-1 and TRBJ2-2, with D hard to call. The V end was cut by 1 base, the J end by 4 bases, with 10 bases between. Germline CDR1 is MGHRA and CDR2 is YSYEKL. CDR3 size: 15 residues. CDR3 DNA: TGCGCCAGCAGCCAAGTAACTAAAGGCACCGGGGAGCTGTTTTTT. This sequence encodes CASSQVTKGTGELFF.

The chain recombines TRBV28 with TRBJ2-3; the match to TRBD2 covers 8 bases. The CDR3 extends over 16 amino acids. With 4 bases clipped from V and 2 bases from J, the junction kept 8 bases outside the gene matches. CDR1 is MDHEN and CDR2 is SYDVKM in the germline V gene. DNA for the CDR3: TGTGCCAGCAGTTCTCGTCCTAGCGGGTACACAGATACGCAGTATTTT. Its translation is CASSSRPSGYTDTQYF. Looking up the rest from reference TRBV28 and TRBJ2-3 gives the full variable domain: DVKVTQSSRYLVKRTGEKVFLECVQDMDHENMFWYRQDPGLGLRLIYFSYDVKMKEKGDIPEGYSVSREKKERFSLILESASTNQTSMYLCASSSRPSGYTDTQYFGPGTRLTVL.

The chain uses TRBV4-1 and TRBJ1-6; 9 nucleotides align to TRBD1. Germline V gives CDR1 MGHRA, CDR2 YSYEKL. V was pared by 5 bases and J by 9 bases, with 5 bases of the junction left unmatched. This CDR3 region has 14 residues. In DNA, the CDR3 is TGCGCCAGCAGCTTCCAGGGACAGGGTTCACCCCTCCACTTT. Residues: CASSFQGQGSPLHF.

The V gene is TRBV4-1, the J gene TRBJ2-7, with TRBD2 identical over 10 bases. V shed 0 bases, J shed 3 bases, and the junction held 8 bases outside the gene matches. Looked up from germline, CDR1 is MGHRA and CDR2 is YSYEKL. CDR3 size: 17 residues. CDR3 protein: CASSQEQTSGQVYEQYF. The CDR3 coding sequence is TGCGCCAGCAGCCAAGAGCAGACTAGCGGGCAGGTCTACGAGCAGTACTTC.

The chain recombines TRBV4-3 with TRBJ2-1; 9 nucleotides align to TRBD1. CDR1 is LGHNA, CDR2 YSLEER, per germline. J lost 2 bases, V lost 0 bases, and 5 bases had no gene match. This CDR3 has 17 residues. The CDR3, as DNA: TGCGCCAGCAGCCAAGATCTGGGACAGGGCGCCTACAATGAGCAGTTCTTC. Protein product: CASSQDLGQGAYNEQFF.

This chain joins TRBV6-1 and TRBJ1-2, with a tentative D call TRBD1 (5 bases). The CDR3 covers 16 residues. V was clipped by 1 base and J by 2 bases, with 14 bases between them. Germline V gene lookup returns CDR1 MNHNS and CDR2 SASEGT. CDR3: CASSEVLARVNYGYTF. The CDR3 DNA reads TGTGCCAGCAGTGAAGTATTGGCCAGGGTCAACTATGGCTACACCTTC.

The CDR3 DNA is TGTGCCAGCAGCTTGAGGTACACCGGGGAGCTGTTTTTT. It specifies CASSLRYTGELFF. V usage is TRBV7-2 and J usage is TRBJ2-2; D is uncertain. Germline V gives CDR1 SGHTA, CDR2 FQGNSA. The CDR3 loop spans 13 amino acids. Trimming cost V 3 bases and J 3 bases, with 5 bases left between them.

The rearrangement links TRBV27 to TRBJ2-3; the D is unclear. With 0 bases removed from V and 6 bases from J, the gap between germline ends came to 10 bases. CDR3 length: 14 amino acids. Looked up from germline, CDR1 is MNHEY and CDR2 is SMNVEV (reference sequence). In nucleotides, the CDR3 is TGTGCCAGCAGTTTATCGCGGATCTCCGATACGCAGTATTTT. Residues: CASSLSRISDTQYF.